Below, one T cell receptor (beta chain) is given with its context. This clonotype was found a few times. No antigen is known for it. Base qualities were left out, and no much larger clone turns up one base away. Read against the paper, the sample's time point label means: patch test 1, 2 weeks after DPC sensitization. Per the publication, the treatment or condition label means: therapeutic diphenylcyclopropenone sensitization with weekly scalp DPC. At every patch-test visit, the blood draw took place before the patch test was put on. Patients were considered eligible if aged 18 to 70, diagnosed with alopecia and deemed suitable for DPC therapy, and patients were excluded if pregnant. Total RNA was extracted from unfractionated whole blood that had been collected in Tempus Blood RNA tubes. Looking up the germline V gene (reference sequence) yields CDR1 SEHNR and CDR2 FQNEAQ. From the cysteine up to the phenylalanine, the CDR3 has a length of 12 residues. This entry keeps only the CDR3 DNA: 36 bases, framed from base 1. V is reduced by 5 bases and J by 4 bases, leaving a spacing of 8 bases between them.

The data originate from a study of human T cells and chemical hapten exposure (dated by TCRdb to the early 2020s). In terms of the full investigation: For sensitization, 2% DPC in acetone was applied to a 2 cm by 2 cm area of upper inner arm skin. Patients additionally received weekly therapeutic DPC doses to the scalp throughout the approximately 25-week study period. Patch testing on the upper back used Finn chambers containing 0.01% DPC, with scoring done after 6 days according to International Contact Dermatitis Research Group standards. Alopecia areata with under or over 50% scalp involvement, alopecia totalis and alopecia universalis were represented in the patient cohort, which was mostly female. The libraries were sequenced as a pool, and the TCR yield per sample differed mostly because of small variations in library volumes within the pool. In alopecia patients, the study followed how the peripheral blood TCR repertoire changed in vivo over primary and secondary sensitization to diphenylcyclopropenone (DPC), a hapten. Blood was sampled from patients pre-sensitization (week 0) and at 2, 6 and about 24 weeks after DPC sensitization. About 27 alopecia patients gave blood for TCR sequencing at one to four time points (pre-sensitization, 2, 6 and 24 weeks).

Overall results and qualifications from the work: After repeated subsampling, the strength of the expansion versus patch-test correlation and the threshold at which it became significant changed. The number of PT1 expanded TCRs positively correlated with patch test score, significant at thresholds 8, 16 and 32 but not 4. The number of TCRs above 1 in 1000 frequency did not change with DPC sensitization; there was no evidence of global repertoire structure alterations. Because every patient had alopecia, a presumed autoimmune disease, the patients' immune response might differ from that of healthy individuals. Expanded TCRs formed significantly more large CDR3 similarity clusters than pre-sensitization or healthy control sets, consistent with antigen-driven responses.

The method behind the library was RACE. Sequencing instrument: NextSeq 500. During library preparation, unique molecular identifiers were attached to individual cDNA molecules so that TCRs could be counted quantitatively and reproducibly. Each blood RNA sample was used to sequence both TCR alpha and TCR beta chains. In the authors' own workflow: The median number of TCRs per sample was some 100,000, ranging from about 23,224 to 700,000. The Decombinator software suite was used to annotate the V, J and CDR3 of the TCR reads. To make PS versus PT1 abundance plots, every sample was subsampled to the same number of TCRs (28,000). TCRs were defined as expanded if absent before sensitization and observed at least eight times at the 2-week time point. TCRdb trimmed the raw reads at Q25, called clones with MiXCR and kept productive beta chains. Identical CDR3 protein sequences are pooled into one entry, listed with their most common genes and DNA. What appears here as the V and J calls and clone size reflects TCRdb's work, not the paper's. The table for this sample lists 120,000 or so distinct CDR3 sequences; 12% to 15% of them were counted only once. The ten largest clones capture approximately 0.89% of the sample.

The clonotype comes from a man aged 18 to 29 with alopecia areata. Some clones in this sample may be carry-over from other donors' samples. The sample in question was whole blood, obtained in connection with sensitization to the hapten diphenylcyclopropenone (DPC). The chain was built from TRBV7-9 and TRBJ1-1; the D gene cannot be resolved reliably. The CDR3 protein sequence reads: CASSRPGTEAFF. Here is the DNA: TGTGCCAGCAGCCGGCCCGGCACTGAAGCTTTCTTT.